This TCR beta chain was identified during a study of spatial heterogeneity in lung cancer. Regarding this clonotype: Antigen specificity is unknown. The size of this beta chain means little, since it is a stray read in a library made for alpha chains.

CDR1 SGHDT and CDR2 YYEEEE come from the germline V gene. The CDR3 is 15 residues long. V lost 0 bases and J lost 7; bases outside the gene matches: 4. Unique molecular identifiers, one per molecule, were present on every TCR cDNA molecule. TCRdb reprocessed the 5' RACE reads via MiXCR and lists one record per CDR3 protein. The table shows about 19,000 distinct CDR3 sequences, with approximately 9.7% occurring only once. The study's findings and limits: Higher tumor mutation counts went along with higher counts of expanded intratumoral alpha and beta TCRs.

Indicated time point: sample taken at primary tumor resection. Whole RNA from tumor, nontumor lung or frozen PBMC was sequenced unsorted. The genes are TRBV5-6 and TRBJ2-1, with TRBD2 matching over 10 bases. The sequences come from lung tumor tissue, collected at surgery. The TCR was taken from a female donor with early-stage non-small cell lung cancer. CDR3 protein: CASSLVLAGVNEQFF. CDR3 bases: TGTGCCAGCAGCTTGGTGCTAGCGGGGGTGAATGAGCAGTTCTTC. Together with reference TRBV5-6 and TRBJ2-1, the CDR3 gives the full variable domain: DAGVTQSPTHLIKTRGQQVTLRCSPKSGHDTVSWYQQALGQGPQFIFQYYEEEERQRGNFPDRFSGHQFPNYSSELNVNALLLGDSALYLCASSLVLAGVNEQFFGPGTRLTVL.